The next 17 T cell receptor beta chains were all read from a single sample in a study of blood T cell repertoires in COVID-19. Generated by immunoSEQ multiplex PCR, the TCRdb table keeps only in-frame clones and is missing some. The data show 150,000 to 200,000 clones, just over 85% seen once. Sequencing input: peripheral blood. These receptors were collected from a man between 60 and 75 years old with acute or convalescent COVID-19.

The V gene is TRBV5-1, the J gene TRBJ2-7, with TRBD1 matching over 7 bases. The V gene's germline CDR1 is SGHRS and CDR2 YFSETQ. The CDR3 has 15 amino acids. With 4 bases clipped from V and 6 bases from J, the junction kept 13 bases outside the gene matches. This chain's CDR3 is CASSKGQARGGEQYF. The CDR3, as DNA: TGCGCCAGCAGCAAAGGACAGGCCCGAGGGGGCGAGCAGTACTTC.

V usage is TRBV11-2 and J usage is TRBJ2-3; D perhaps matches TRBD2 (5 bases). V was pared by 5 bases and J by 2 bases, with 11 bases between. Germline V CDR1 and CDR2: SGHAT, FQNNGV. The CDR3 is 14 residues long. The CDR3 DNA is TGTGCCAGCAGCACCCGGACTTACACAGATACGCAGTATTTT. It specifies CASSTRTYTDTQYF.

This clone was recorded once. The J gene is TRBJ1-5, the V gene TRBV7-9, with 7 bases identical to TRBD1. This CDR3 comprises 15 residues. J was trimmed by 3 bases and V by 5 bases; bases with no gene match: 7. Germline values: CDR1 SEHNR, CDR2 FQNEAQ (reference sequence). The CDR3 reads CASSPRTGPNQPQHF. The CDR3 region has the DNA TGTGCCAGCAGCCCGAGGACAGGACCCAATCAGCCCCAGCATTTT.

The CDR3 DNA reads as TGTGCCACCACTAGCGGGAGTGCCGGTGAGCAGTTCTTC. Amino acid sequence: CATTSGSAGEQFF. V gene TRBV27 combines with J gene TRBJ2-1; TRBD2 aligns across 11 bases. Germline V CDR1 and CDR2: MNHEY, SMNVEV (reference sequence). The CDR3 is 13 residues long. The J segment lost 9 bases and the V segment lost 10 bases, leaving 8 bases of the junction unmatched.

The V and J genes are TRBV28 and TRBJ1-4; TRBD1 agrees at 9 bases. With V trimmed by 7 bases and J by 4 bases, 10 bases remained unmatched. CDR1 is MDHEN and CDR2 is SYDVKM in the germline V gene. The CDR3 is 16 residues long. The CDR3: CASTPQGAQINEKLFF. CDR3 DNA: TGTGCCAGCACCCCACAGGGGGCGCAGATTAATGAAAAACTGTTTTTT.

The chain links TRBV10-3 to TRBJ2-1, with a possible D match to TRBD2 (6 bases). The V end lost 2 bases, the J end lost 7 bases, and 12 bases lay between the germline ends. The CDR3 has 14 amino acids. CDR1 and CDR2 from the germline V gene are ENHRY and SYGVKD. The CDR3 DNA reads as TGTGCCATCAGTGAGCGGGAGTTATGGAATGAGCAGTTCTTC. It yields the protein CAISERELWNEQFF.

The chain couples TRBV10-1 to TRBJ2-7, with 7 nucleotides matching TRBD2. The CDR3 contains 15 residues. V trimming: 4 bases; J trimming: 2 bases; junction bases outside the gene matches: 8. The germline gives CDR1 WNHNN, CDR2 SYGVQD (reference sequence). CDR3: CASSAFSGGTYEQYF. CDR3 sequence (DNA): TGCGCCAGCAGTGCATTTTCGGGAGGAACCTACGAGCAGTACTTC.

The J gene is TRBJ1-2, the V gene TRBV4-1, with a weak D call TRBD1 (5 bases). The V and J ends lost 1 base and 2 bases respectively, with 14 bases between them. Germline V lookup: CDR1 MGHRA, CDR2 YSYEKL. CDR3 size: 16 residues. CDR3 coding DNA: TGCGCCAGCAGCCAAGGGGGGGGTCCGGGAAACTATGGCTACACCTTC. It specifies CASSQGGGPGNYGYTF.

This clone appeared a single time. The chain links TRBV2 to TRBJ1-3; 7 bases agree with TRBD1. The length of the CDR3 is 13 residues. From germline, CDR1 is SNHLY and CDR2 FYNNEI. The J segment lost 7 bases and the V segment lost 10 bases, leaving 10 bases of the junction unmatched. DNA for the CDR3: TGTGCCACCGGACAGGAGCTTAGGAACACCATATATTTT. Protein product: CATGQELRNTIYF.

The chain employs TRBV6-1 and TRBJ1-5, with 9 bases aligning to TRBD1. The CDR3 has 17 amino acids. V shed 0 bases and J 5 bases; nucleotides not matched to a gene: 8. Germline CDR1 and CDR2: MNHNS and SASEGT. Here the CDR3 reads CASSEARGTGGDQPQHF. The CDR3 DNA is TGTGCCAGCAGTGAAGCCCGTGGTACAGGGGGCGATCAGCCCCAGCATTTT.

The chain employs TRBV5-5 and TRBJ2-1; tentative D call: TRBD1 (6 bases). Germline V gives CDR1 SGHKS, CDR2 YYEKEE (reference sequence). This CDR3 comprises 16 residues. V shed 4 bases and J shed 9 bases, with 23 bases lying between them. In DNA, the CDR3 is TGTGCCAGCAGCGACGTCCCAGGGGCCCGTTCCAGTGAGCAGTTCTTC. It is translated as CASSDVPGARSSEQFF.

The V gene is TRBV11-2, the J gene TRBJ2-3, with D possibly matching TRBD2 (7 bases). V dropped 5 bases and J dropped 0 bases, with 15 bases sitting between them. In germline, CDR1 is SGHAT, CDR2 FQNNGV. This CDR3 contains 16 residues. Written as DNA, the CDR3 is TGTGCCAGCAGCGCCCGGGGGGCATGGAGCACAGATACGCAGTATTTT. This sequence encodes CASSARGAWSTDTQYF.

The chain combines TRBV12-3 or TRBV12-4 with TRBJ2-4; 11 bases are a match to TRBD1. Trimming removed 6 bases from V and 15 bases from J; junction bases left unmatched: 10. CDR3 length: 13 amino acids. The CDR3 loop reads CASSQTGTGGLYF. CDR3 in DNA: TGTGCCAGCAGCCAAACCGGGACAGGGGGTTTGTACTTC.

The J gene is TRBJ2-1, the V gene TRBV5-4; 7 bases match TRBD2. CDR3 length: 15 residues. The V segment lost 3 bases and the J segment 3 bases; nucleotides outside the gene matches: 6. Germline-derived CDR1 and CDR2 are SGHNT and YYREEE (reference sequence). CDR3 region: CASSSGTTDYNEQFF. CDR3 coding DNA: TGTGCCAGCAGCTCCGGGACTACTGACTACAATGAGCAGTTCTTC.

In this sample, this clone turned up a few times. The CDR3 protein is CSVRGGGSYNEQFF. CDR3 sequence (DNA): TGCAGCGTGAGGGGGGGAGGGTCCTACAATGAGCAGTTCTTC. V is TRBV29-1 and J is TRBJ2-1; D is possibly TRBD2 (7 bases). V lost 6 bases and J 1 base, leaving 13 bases between the germline ends. CDR1 is SQVTM and CDR2 is ANQGSEA in the germline V gene. The CDR3 extends over 14 amino acids.

The V gene is TRBV2, the J gene TRBJ2-7, with D possibly being TRBD2 (5 bases). CDR1 and CDR2 (germline): SNHLY, FYNNEI. The length of the CDR3 is 12 residues. The V and J ends lost 6 bases and 3 bases respectively, with 9 bases between them. CDR3 sequence reads: CASSLSGYEQYF. The CDR3 DNA reads as TGTGCCAGCAGCCTGAGCGGCTACGAGCAGTACTTC.

The V gene is TRBV19, the J gene TRBJ1-5; 7 bases match TRBD1. CDR1 is LNHDA and CDR2 is SQIVND in the germline V gene (reference sequence). Trimming cost V 4 bases and J 7 bases; bases outside gene matches: 4. The CDR3 sequence is 13 residues long. The CDR3 coding sequence is TGTGCCAGTAGTAACGACAGGGCCCAGCCCCAGCATTTT. It translates to CASSNDRAQPQHF.